This TCR beta chain was retrieved from a study of blood T cells in healthy people across ages. The CDR3 spans 14 residues. The V end lost 7 bases, the J end lost 0 bases, and 7 bases lay between the germline ends. The germline V gene has CDR1 SEHNR and CDR2 FQNEAQ (reference sequence). Through a sample-barcoded 5' primer and a J-beta primer mix, a second PCR was run for roughly 7 to 11 cycles. One entry per CDR3 protein results from TCRdb running MiXCR on the 5' RACE reads. In the table there are over 1,300,000 distinct CDR3 sequences, 59% of which are singletons. The sample taken for sequencing was blood. The rearrangement joins TRBV7-9 to TRBJ2-6; D call uncertain. This clonotype was obtained from a man aged 18-30 years in good health. The DNA of the CDR3 is TGTGCCAGCAATGCAGACTCTGGGGCCAACGTCCTGACTTTC. Translation gives CASNADSGANVLTF.